Listed below are T cell receptor beta chains from one sample, sequenced in a study of identical twins. A single record per CDR3 protein comes from TCRdb applying MiXCR to the 5' RACE reads. The data hold under 1 million distinct CDR3 sequences, with 10% to 15% observed a single time. These sequences were also reported in another study, on yellow fever vaccine responses in identical twins.

Source material: PBMCs. These receptor sequences come from a young woman in good health. Each CDR3 is given with its conserved first and last residue. D genes are given only for firm matches. Only some rows state a clone size, as once, few, many or a class for expanded clones.

>15|TRBJ2-5|TRBD2|TRBV7-2|NA
CASSSLLAGEETQYF
TGTGCCAGCAGCTCCTTACTAGCGGGGGAAGAGACCCAGTACTTC
>15|TRBJ2-1|TRBD2|TRBV7-8|NA
CASSRGGTSEREQFF
TGTGCCAGCAGCCGGGGGGGGACTAGCGAGAGAGAGCAGTTCTTC
>15|TRBJ1-3|TRBD1|TRBV25-1|many
CASSGDSYSGNTIYF
TGTGCCAGCAGTGGGGACAGCTACTCTGGAAACACCATATATTTT
>14|TRBJ2-7|TRBD2|TRBV20-1|few
CSVSARTSSYEQYF
TGCAGTGTTTCAGCGAGGACTAGCTCCTACGAGCAGTACTTC
>13|TRBJ2-7|NA|TRBV25-1|NA
CASTLSQDTKQYF
TGTGCCAGCACCCTAAGTCAGGATACCAAGCAGTACTTC
>11|TRBJ1-2|NA|TRBV29-1|NA
CSVVVNYGYTF
TGCAGCGTTGTAGTTAACTATGGCTACACCTTC
>13|TRBJ1-3|NA|TRBV25-1|NA
CASSDPRGNTIYF
TGTGCCAGCAGTGATCCTCGGGGAAACACCATATATTTT
>12|TRBJ1-1|NA|TRBV12-3/TRBV12-4|NA
CASHTSGRGAFF
TGTGCCAGTCACACGTCGGGCAGGGGTGCTTTCTTT
>16|TRBJ2-7|NA|TRBV7-8|NA
CASSLEGEGRSYEQYF
TGTGCCAGCAGCTTAGAGGGGGAAGGCAGGAGCTACGAGCAGTACTTC
>14|TRBJ2-1|NA|TRBV6-1|few
CASSEGWGLSEQFF
TGTGCCAGCAGTGAAGGTTGGGGTTTGAGTGAGCAGTTCTTC
>17|TRBJ2-1|NA|TRBV9|many
CASSGPKSSASYNEQFF
TGTGCCAGCAGCGGGCCTAAATCTAGCGCCTCCTACAATGAGCAGTTCTTC
>11|TRBJ2-5|TRBD1|TRBV12-3/TRBV12-4|NA
CASSHGTGWTF
TGTGCCAGCAGCCACGGGACAGGGTGGACCTTC
>11|TRBJ2-5|NA|TRBV10-2|NA
CASLAGETQYF
TGCGCCAGCCTAGCTGGGGAGACCCAGTACTTC
>13|TRBJ2-1|TRBD1|TRBV20-1|few
CSAQQGDPNEQFF
TGCAGTGCTCAGCAGGGGGACCCAAATGAGCAGTTCTTC
>14|TRBJ2-5|NA|TRBV10-3|few
CASLEAGAGETQYF
TGTGCCTCACTTGAGGCGGGGGCTGGAGAGACCCAGTACTTC
>15|TRBJ2-3|NA|TRBV11-2|NA
CASSPFGSDTDTQYF
TGTGCCAGCAGCCCCTTCGGCTCCGACACAGATACGCAGTATTTT
>15|TRBJ2-5|TRBD2|TRBV5-5|NA
CASSLRPSGQETQYF
TGTGCCAGCAGCTTGAGGCCTAGCGGGCAAGAGACCCAGTACTTC
>15|TRBJ2-3|TRBD2|TRBV2|few
CASSPGTTSVDTQYF
TGTGCCAGCAGTCCCGGGACTACGTCTGTGGATACGCAGTATTTT
>16|TRBJ2-7|NA|TRBV6-5|few
CASSYSDKGSSYEQYF
TGTGCCAGCAGTTACTCGGATAAAGGGAGCTCCTACGAGCAGTACTTC
>15|TRBJ2-1|NA|TRBV9|many
CASSFLWGTNDEQFF
TGTGCCAGCAGCTTTTTATGGGGGACCAACGATGAGCAGTTCTTC
>16|TRBJ2-7|NA|TRBV5-5|NA
CASSSGLGPDIYEQYF
TGTGCCAGCAGCTCGGGACTGGGGCCTGATATCTACGAGCAGTACTTC
>15|TRBJ1-1|TRBD1|TRBV15|NA
CATSNDRGLNTEAFF
TGTGCCACCAGCAATGACAGGGGGCTGAACACTGAAGCTTTCTTT
>15|TRBJ2-3|TRBD2|TRBV29-1|few
CSVDSGGRYQDTQYF
TGCAGCGTTGATTCGGGCGGGAGGTACCAAGATACGCAGTATTTT
>13|TRBJ2-1|NA|TRBV10-3|NA
CAIGFILYNEQFF
TGTGCCATCGGATTCATCCTGTACAATGAGCAGTTCTTC
>17|TRBJ2-1|NA|TRBV28|NA
CASSRLGTWSSYNEQFF
TGTGCCAGCAGCCGGCTAGGGACATGGAGCTCCTACAATGAGCAGTTCTTC
>15|TRBJ2-1|NA|TRBV6-1|NA
CASSMGALGSNEQFF
TGTGCCAGCAGTATGGGGGCCCTGGGTTCCAATGAGCAGTTCTTC
>15|TRBJ1-2|TRBD1|TRBV12-3/TRBV12-4|NA
CASSPGQDLNYGYTF
TGTGCCAGCAGTCCCGGACAGGACTTGAACTATGGCTACACCTTC
>11|TRBJ2-1|NA|TRBV7-9|NA
CASATRDEQFF
TGTGCCAGCGCTACGAGGGATGAGCAGTTCTTC
>14|TRBJ2-5|NA|TRBV5-1|few
CASSLEPKKETQYF
TGCGCCAGCAGCTTGGAACCGAAGAAAGAGACCCAGTACTTC
>15|TRBJ2-7|NA|TRBV27|NA
CASSPNGVLGYEQYF
TGTGCCAGCAGTCCGAATGGGGTACTCGGCTACGAGCAGTACTTC
>15|TRBJ2-7|TRBD2|TRBV2|NA
CASSENSGSRYEQYF
TGTGCCAGCAGTGAGAATAGCGGGAGTCGCTACGAGCAGTACTTC
>13|TRBJ2-2|NA|TRBV20-1|many
CSASLVGTGELFF
TGCAGTGCTAGTTTAGTCGGCACCGGGGAGCTGTTTTTT
>15|TRBJ2-2|NA|TRBV12-3/TRBV12-4|NA
CASSLRQAAGGELFF
TGTGCCAGCAGTTTACGACAGGCCGCGGGCGGGGAGCTGTTTTTT
>15|TRBJ2-1|TRBD1|TRBV6-2/TRBV6-3|NA
CASNQGRDSYNEQFF
TGTGCCAGCAATCAGGGCAGGGACAGCTACAATGAGCAGTTCTTC
>17|TRBJ1-4|NA|TRBV5-1|NA
CASSLWSRGTYNEKLFF
TGCGCCAGCAGCTTGTGGTCAAGGGGGACCTATAATGAAAAACTGTTTTTT
>15|TRBJ2-1|NA|TRBV7-8|few
CASSADGAPYNEQFF
TGTGCCAGCAGCGCTGACGGGGCCCCCTACAATGAGCAGTTCTTC
>17|TRBJ2-1|NA|TRBV5-1|NA
CASRAGILRTSYNEQFF
TGCGCCAGCAGGGCAGGGATATTACGCACCTCCTACAATGAGCAGTTCTTC
>11|TRBJ2-1|NA|TRBV20-1|NA
CSAPTMGEQFF
TGCAGTGCCCCTACGATGGGTGAGCAGTTCTTC
>12|TRBJ1-1|NA|TRBV4-1|few
CASSMRNTEAFF
TGCGCCAGCAGCATGAGGAACACTGAAGCTTTCTTT
>15|TRBJ2-1|TRBD2|TRBV18|few
CASSPSGGKGNEQFF
TGTGCCAGCTCGCCTAGCGGAGGAAAGGGGAATGAGCAGTTCTTC
>12|TRBJ2-1|TRBD2|TRBV2|few
CASSEGLAGLFF
TGTGCCAGCAGTGAGGGACTAGCGGGATTGTTCTTC
>15|TRBJ2-2|TRBD1|TRBV29-1|many
CSVARTGARTGELFF
TGCAGCGTTGCTAGGACAGGCGCACGAACCGGGGAGCTGTTTTTT
>14|TRBJ1-1|NA|TRBV6-2/TRBV6-3|few
CASSYRRRNTEAFF
TGTGCCAGCAGTTATAGGAGACGGAACACTGAAGCTTTCTTT
>12|TRBJ1-2|NA|TRBV5-1|many
CASSLDYYGYTF
TGCGCCAGCAGCCTCGATTACTATGGCTACACCTTC
>14|TRBJ2-2|NA|TRBV2|NA
CASTYSPLGGELFF
TGTGCCAGCACGTACTCCCCCTTAGGCGGGGAGCTGTTTTTT
>13|TRBJ1-2|NA|TRBV7-6|few
CASSLEGLSGYTF
TGTGCCAGCAGCTTAGAGGGTTTGAGTGGCTACACCTTC
>15|TRBJ2-4|NA|TRBV12-3/TRBV12-4|NA
CASSFAGVAKNIQYF
TGTGCCAGCAGTTTCGCAGGGGTCGCCAAAAACATTCAGTACTTC
>15|TRBJ2-3|NA|TRBV3-1|NA
CASRFKYSSTDTQYF
TGTGCCAGCAGGTTTAAATATTCTAGCACAGATACGCAGTATTTT
>14|TRBJ2-7|NA|TRBV20-1|NA
CSARGGGLDYEQYF
TGCAGTGCTAGGGGGGGGGGCCTCGACTACGAGCAGTACTTC
>14|TRBJ1-6|TRBD1|TRBV10-3|NA
CAISGGDSLKPLHF
TGTGCCATCAGTGGGGGGGACAGCCTAAAACCCCTCCACTTT
>12|TRBJ1-1|NA|TRBV19|few
CASSIQDSEAFF
TGTGCCAGTAGTATCCAGGACAGTGAAGCTTTCTTT
>18|TRBJ1-5|NA|TRBV6-2/TRBV6-3|few
CASSYEGSSGHSNQPQHF
TGTGCCAGCAGTTACGAGGGATCTTCAGGACATAGCAATCAGCCCCAGCATTTT
>15|TRBJ2-5|NA|TRBV5-6|few
CASSVDRFLQETQYF
TGTGCCAGCAGTGTCGACAGGTTTTTACAAGAGACCCAGTACTTC
>17|TRBJ2-3|TRBD2|TRBV20-1|few
CSASRASGGKSTDTQYF
TGCAGTGCTAGTCGGGCTAGCGGGGGAAAAAGCACAGATACGCAGTATTTT
>19|TRBJ2-2|NA|TRBV6-5|NA
CASSYRENSGQANTGELFF
TGTGCCAGCAGTTATCGAGAGAATTCGGGACAAGCAAACACCGGGGAGCTGTTTTTT